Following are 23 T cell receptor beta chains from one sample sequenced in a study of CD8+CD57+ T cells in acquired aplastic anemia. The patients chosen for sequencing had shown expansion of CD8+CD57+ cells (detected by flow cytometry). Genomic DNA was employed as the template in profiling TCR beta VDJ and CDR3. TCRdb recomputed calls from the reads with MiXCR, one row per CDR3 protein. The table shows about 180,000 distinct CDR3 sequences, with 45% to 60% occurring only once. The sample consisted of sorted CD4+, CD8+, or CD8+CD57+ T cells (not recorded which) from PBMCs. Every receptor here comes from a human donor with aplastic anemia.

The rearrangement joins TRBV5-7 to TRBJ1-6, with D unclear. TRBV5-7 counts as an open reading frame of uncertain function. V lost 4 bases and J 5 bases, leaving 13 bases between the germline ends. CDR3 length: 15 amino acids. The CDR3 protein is CASSPLGSNNSPLHF. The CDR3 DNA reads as TGTGCCAGCAGCCCTCTTGGCAGTAATAATTCACCCCTCCACTTT.

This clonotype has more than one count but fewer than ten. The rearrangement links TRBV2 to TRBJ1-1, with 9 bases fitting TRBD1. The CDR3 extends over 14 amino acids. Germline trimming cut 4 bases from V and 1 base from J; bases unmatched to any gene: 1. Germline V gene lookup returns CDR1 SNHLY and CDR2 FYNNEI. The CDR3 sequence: CASSGDRENTEAFF. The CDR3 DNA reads TGTGCCAGCAGTGGGGACAGGGAGAACACTGAAGCTTTCTTT.

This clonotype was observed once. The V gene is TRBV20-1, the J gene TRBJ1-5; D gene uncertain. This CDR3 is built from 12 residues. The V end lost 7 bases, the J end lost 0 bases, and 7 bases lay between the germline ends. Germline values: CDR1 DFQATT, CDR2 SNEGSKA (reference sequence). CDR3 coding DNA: TGCAGTGTTCGGAGTAGCAATCAGCCCCAGCATTTT. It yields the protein CSVRSSNQPQHF.

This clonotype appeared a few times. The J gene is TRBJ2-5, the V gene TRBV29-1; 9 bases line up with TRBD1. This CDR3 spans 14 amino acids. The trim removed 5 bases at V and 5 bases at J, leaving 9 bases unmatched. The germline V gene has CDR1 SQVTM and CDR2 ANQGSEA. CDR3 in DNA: TGCAGCGTTTTCGAGACAGGGGGAGGGGAGACCCAGTACTTC. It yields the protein CSVFETGGGETQYF. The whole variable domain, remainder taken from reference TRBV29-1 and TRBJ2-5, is SAVISQKPSRDICQRGTSLTIQCQVDSQVTMMFWYRQQPGQSLTLIATANQGSEATYESGFVIDKFPISRPNLTFSTLTVSNMSPEDSSIYLCSVFETGGGETQYFGPGTRLLVL.

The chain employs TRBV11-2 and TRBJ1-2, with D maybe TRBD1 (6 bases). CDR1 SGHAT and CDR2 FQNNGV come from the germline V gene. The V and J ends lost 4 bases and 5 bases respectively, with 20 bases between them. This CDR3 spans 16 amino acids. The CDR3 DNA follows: TGTGCCAGCAGCTACGTCGACAGGCACGAGGGGTATGGCTACACCTTC. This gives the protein CASSYVDRHEGYGYTF.

The CDR3 DNA follows: TGCGCCAGCAGCGGGTGGACTAGCGGGGGGCTAAATGAGCAGTTCTTC. This codes for CASSGWTSGGLNEQFF. The V and J genes are TRBV5-1 and TRBJ2-1, with TRBD2 identical over 14 bases. Germline CDR1 is SGHRS and CDR2 is YFSETQ. The CDR3 loop spans 16 amino acids. After removal of 4 bases from V and 7 bases from J, the junction contained 7 bases not matched to a gene.

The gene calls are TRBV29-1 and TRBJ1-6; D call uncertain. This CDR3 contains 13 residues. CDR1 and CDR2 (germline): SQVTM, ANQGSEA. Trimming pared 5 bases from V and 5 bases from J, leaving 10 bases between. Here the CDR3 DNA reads TGCAGCGTTAGATATAGGGATAATTCACCCCTCCACTTT. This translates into CSVRYRDNSPLHF. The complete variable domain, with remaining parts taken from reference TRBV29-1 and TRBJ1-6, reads SAVISQKPSRDICQRGTSLTIQCQVDSQVTMMFWYRQQPGQSLTLIATANQGSEATYESGFVIDKFPISRPNLTFSTLTVSNMSPEDSSIYLCSVRYRDNSPLHFGNGTRLTVT.

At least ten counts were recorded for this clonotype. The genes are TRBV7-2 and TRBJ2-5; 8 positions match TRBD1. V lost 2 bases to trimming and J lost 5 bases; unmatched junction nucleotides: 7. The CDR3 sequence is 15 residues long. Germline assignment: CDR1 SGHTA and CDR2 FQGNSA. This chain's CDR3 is CASSLLRTGSETQYF. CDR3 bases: TGTGCCAGCAGCTTATTAAGGACAGGGTCCGAGACCCAGTACTTC.

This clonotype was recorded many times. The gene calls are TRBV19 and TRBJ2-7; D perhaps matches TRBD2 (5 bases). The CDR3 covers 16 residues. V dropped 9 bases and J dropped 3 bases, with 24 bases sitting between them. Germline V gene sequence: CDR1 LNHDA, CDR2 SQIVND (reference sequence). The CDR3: CARIGRETEEVYEQYF. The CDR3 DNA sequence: TGTGCCAGAATAGGAAGGGAAACGGAGGAGGTCTACGAGCAGTACTTC.

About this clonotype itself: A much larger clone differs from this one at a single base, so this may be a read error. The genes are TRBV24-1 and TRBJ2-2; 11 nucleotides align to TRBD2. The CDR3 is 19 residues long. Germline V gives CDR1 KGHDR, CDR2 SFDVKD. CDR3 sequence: CATSDVVSGGAWDTRELFF. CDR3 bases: TGTGCCACCAGTGATGTTGTTAGCGGGGGGGCCTGGGACACCAGGGAGCTGTTTTTT.

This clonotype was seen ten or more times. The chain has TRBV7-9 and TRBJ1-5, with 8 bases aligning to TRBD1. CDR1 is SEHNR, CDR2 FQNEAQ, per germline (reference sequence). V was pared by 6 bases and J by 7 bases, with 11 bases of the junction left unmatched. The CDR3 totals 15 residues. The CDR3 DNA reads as TGTGCCAGCAGTCCTATGGACAGGGTGGGGCAGCCCCAGCATTTT. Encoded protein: CASSPMDRVGQPQHF.

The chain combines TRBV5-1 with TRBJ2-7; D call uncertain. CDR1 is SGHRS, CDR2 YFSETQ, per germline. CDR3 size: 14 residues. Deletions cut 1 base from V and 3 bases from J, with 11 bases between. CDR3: CASSLLPESYEQYF. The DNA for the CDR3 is TGCGCCAGCAGCTTGCTTCCAGAGAGCTACGAGCAGTACTTC.

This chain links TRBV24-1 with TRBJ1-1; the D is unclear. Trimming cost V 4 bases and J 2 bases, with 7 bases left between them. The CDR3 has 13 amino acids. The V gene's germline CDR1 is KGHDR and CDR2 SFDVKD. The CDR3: CATSDPSNTEAFF. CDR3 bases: TGTGCCACCAGTGACCCATCCAACACTGAAGCTTTCTTT.

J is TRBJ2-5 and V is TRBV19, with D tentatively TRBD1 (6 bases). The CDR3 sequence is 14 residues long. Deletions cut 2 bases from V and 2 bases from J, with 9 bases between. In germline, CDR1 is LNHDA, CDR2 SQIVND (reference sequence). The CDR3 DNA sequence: TGTGCCAGTAGTATATGGGACAAACAAGAGACCCAGTACTTC. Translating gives CASSIWDKQETQYF.

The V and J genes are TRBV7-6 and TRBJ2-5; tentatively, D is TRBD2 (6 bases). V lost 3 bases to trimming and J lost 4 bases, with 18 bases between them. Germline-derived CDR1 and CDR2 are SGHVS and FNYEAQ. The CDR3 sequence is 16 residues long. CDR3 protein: CASSFPTSGSPETQYF. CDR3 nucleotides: TGTGCCAGCAGCTTTCCGACTAGTGGTAGTCCAGAGACCCAGTACTTC.

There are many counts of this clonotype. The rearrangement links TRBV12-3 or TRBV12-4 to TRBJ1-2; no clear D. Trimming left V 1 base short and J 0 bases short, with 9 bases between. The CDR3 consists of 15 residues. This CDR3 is CASSLGVGSNYGYTF. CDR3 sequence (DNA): TGTGCCAGCAGTTTAGGCGTCGGATCTAACTATGGCTACACCTTC.

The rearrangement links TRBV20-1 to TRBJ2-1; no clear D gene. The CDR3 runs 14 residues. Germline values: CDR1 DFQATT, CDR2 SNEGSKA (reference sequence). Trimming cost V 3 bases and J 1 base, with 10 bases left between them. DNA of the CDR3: TGCAGTGCTAGTGCACCCTCTTCCTACAATGAGCAGTTCTTC. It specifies CSASAPSSYNEQFF.

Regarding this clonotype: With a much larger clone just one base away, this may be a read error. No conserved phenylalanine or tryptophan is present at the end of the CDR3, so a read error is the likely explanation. DNA for the CDR3: TGTGCCAGCAGCTTAGAAATTGGGACAGGAAACACCGGGGAGCTGTTTTCT. Amino acids: CASSLEIGTGNTGELFS. The V and J genes are TRBV11-1 and TRBJ2-2, with TRBD1 matching 8 bases. Germline V gene lookup returns CDR1 SGHAT and CDR2 FQDESV (reference sequence). Losses at the gene ends were 1 base for V and 2 bases for J; bases not matched to a gene: 6. The CDR3 runs 17 residues.

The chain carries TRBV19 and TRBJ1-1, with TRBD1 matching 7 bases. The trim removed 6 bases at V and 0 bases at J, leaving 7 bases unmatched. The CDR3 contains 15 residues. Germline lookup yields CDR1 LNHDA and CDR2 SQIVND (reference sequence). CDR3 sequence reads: CASRTRDSMNTEAFF. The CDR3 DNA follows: TGTGCCAGTAGGACACGGGACAGCATGAACACTGAAGCTTTCTTT.

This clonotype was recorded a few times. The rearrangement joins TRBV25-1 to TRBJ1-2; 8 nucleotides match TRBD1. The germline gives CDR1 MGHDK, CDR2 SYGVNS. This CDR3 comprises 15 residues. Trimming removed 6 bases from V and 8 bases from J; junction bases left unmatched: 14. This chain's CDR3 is CASSRTSGDRGGYTF. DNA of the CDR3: TGTGCCAGCAGCCGAACGTCAGGAGACAGGGGCGGCTACACCTTC.

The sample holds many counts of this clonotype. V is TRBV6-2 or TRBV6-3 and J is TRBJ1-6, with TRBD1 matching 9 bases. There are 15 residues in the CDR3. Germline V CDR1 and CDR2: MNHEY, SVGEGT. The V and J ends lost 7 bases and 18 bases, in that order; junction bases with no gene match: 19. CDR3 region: CASISRTGDLLGAHF. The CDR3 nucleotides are TGTGCCAGCATCTCCCGGACAGGGGACCTTTTGGGTGCCCACTTT.

CDR3 sequence (DNA): TGTGCCAGCAGTGAGTCCCCGTTGCTGGCTGAAGCTTTCTTT. Protein: CASSESPLLAEAFF. The rearrangement uses TRBV25-1 and TRBJ1-1, with D hard to call. There are 14 residues in the CDR3. Germline values: CDR1 MGHDK, CDR2 SYGVNS. The V end lost 3 bases, the J end lost 6 bases, and 14 bases lay between the germline ends.

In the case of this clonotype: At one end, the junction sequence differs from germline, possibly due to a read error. CDR3 coding DNA: TGTGCCAGCCTCGAGGAGACAGGAAATAGCGAGCGGTACTTC. As protein: CASLEETGNSERYF. The chain uses TRBV25-1 and TRBJ2-7; tentative D call: TRBD1 (6 bases). CDR3 length: 14 residues. Germline values: CDR1 MGHDK, CDR2 SYGVNS.